Listed below are T cell receptor beta chains from one sample, sequenced in a study of blood T cells in healthy people across ages. TCRdb fed the 5' RACE reads into MiXCR, producing one record per CDR3 protein. The data contain almost 1 million distinct CDR3 sequences, roughly 51% of them singletons. Material: blood. The source is a woman aged 55-69 years in good health. Both conserved end residues are part of each CDR3. D genes are given only for firm matches. Clone size is given for some rows only: seen once, a few or many times, or a class if the clone is expanded.

J: TRBJ2-5; V: TRBV2; size: .; D: .; length: 13; DNA: TGTGCCAGCAGTGAAGCCGCAGGGCAGACCCAGTACTTC; CDR3: CASSEAAGQTQYF
J: TRBJ2-3; V: TRBV7-2; size: few; D: .; length: 16; DNA: TGTGCCAGCAGCTTAGTGGGGGGTCTTGGCACAGATACGCAGTATTTT; CDR3: CASSLVGGLGTDTQYF
J: TRBJ2-1; V: TRBV7-6; size: .; D: .; length: 15; DNA: TGTGCCAGCAGCTTAGCTCTGCCAGGGGACGGTGAGCAGTTCTTC; CDR3: CASSLALPGDGEQFF
J: TRBJ2-5; V: TRBV9; size: once; D: .; length: 13; DNA: TGTGCCAGCAGCGTAAGGGCTGAAGAGACCCAGTACTTC; CDR3: CASSVRAEETQYF
J: TRBJ2-7; V: TRBV20-1; size: once; D: .; length: 12; DNA: TGCATTGCGCACCGTGGAGCCTACGAGCAGTACTTC; CDR3: CIAHRGAYEQYF
J: TRBJ2-6; V: TRBV20-1; size: many; D: .; length: 13; DNA: TGCAGTCCCCGGACAGACGGGGCCAACGTCCTGACTTTC; CDR3: CSPRTDGANVLTF
J: TRBJ1-1; V: TRBV20-1; size: .; D: TRBD1; length: 12; DNA: TGCAGTGCCCTGACAGGGTATACTGAAGCTTTCTTT; CDR3: CSALTGYTEAFF
J: TRBJ1-1; V: TRBV28; size: few; D: .; length: 15; DNA: TGTGCCAGCAGTTTATATCCAGGGTCGAACACTGAAGCTTTCTTT; CDR3: CASSLYPGSNTEAFF
J: TRBJ2-4; V: TRBV4-1; size: .; D: .; length: 16; DNA: TGCGCCAGCAGCCAAGGGTTACGGGAGAGGGGCGGGGCGCAGTACTTC; CDR3: CASSQGLRERGGAQYF
J: TRBJ2-5; V: TRBV4-3; size: few; D: TRBD2; length: 18; DNA: TGCGCCAGCAGCCAATCCTCAAGGACTAGCGGGTTCCAAGAGACCCAGTACTTC; CDR3: CASSQSSRTSGFQETQYF
J: TRBJ2-7; V: TRBV20-1; size: few; D: TRBD1; length: 15; DNA: TGCAGTGCTAGAGGGGGTCAGGGGGATTTCTACGAGCAGTACTTC; CDR3: CSARGGQGDFYEQYF
J: TRBJ2-5; V: TRBV10-3; size: few; D: .; length: 15; DNA: TGTGCCATCAGTGACCGGGACGCCTACCAAGAGACCCAGTACTTC; CDR3: CAISDRDAYQETQYF
J: TRBJ2-3; V: TRBV9; size: few; D: .; length: 15; DNA: TGTGCCAGCAGCGTAGGTTTAAGCGGCACAGATACGCAGTATTTT; CDR3: CASSVGLSGTDTQYF
J: TRBJ2-7; V: TRBV15; size: .; D: .; length: 10; DNA: TGTGCCACCAGCAGGAACGAGCAGTACTTC; CDR3: CATSRNEQYF
J: TRBJ2-3; V: TRBV6-5; size: few; D: .; length: 14; DNA: TGTGCCAGCAGTTACTCGAAGAAGGCAGATACGCAGTATTTT; CDR3: CASSYSKKADTQYF
J: TRBJ1-1; V: TRBV7-2; size: few; D: .; length: 14; DNA: TGTGCCAGCAGCTTTTCACCTACAAGCGCTGAGGCTTTCTTT; CDR3: CASSFSPTSAEAFF
J: TRBJ1-1; V: TRBV5-5; size: .; D: .; length: 13; DNA: TGTGCCAGCAGCTTAGAGGGACATCTTGAAGCTTTCTTT; CDR3: CASSLEGHLEAFF
J: TRBJ2-1; V: TRBV14; size: .; D: TRBD2; length: 16; DNA: TGTGCCAGCAGCCAAGATGTGGGAGGGCCGGGAAATGAGCAGTTCTTC; CDR3: CASSQDVGGPGNEQFF
J: TRBJ1-2; V: TRBV12-3/TRBV12-4; size: few; D: .; length: 13; DNA: TGTGCCAGCAGCTTTACCCCCCTAGGTGGCTACACCTTC; CDR3: CASSFTPLGGYTF
J: TRBJ1-1; V: TRBV20-1; size: .; D: .; length: 14; DNA: TGCAGTTCCCAGGCCACAGACTTGAACACTGAAGCTTTCTTT; CDR3: CSSQATDLNTEAFF
J: TRBJ2-3; V: TRBV4-1; size: .; D: .; length: 16; DNA: TGCGCTAGCAGCCCCACGCCATCCAGATTCACAGATACGCAGTATTTT; CDR3: CASSPTPSRFTDTQYF
J: TRBJ2-1; V: TRBV28; size: .; D: .; length: 14; DNA: TGTGCCAGCAGTTCCCGGACTAAGAACAATGAGCAGTTCTTC; CDR3: CASSSRTKNNEQFF
J: TRBJ1-6; V: TRBV28; size: .; D: TRBD1; length: 14; DNA: TGTGCCAGCTTCCCCGGGACAGGGGGTTCACCCCTCCACTTT; CDR3: CASFPGTGGSPLHF
J: TRBJ2-1; V: TRBV20-1; size: few; D: .; length: 16; DNA: TGCAGTGCTGATGTGAGGACTCGGGGCCCCTACAATGAGCAGTTCTTC; CDR3: CSADVRTRGPYNEQFF
J: TRBJ2-5; V: TRBV15; size: few; D: TRBD2; length: 19; DNA: TGTGCCACCAGCAGAGATCCTACCCCAGGACTAGCGGGGGGGGAGACCCAGTACTTC; CDR3: CATSRDPTPGLAGGETQYF
J: TRBJ2-1; V: TRBV29-1; size: few; D: .; length: 15; DNA: TGCAGCGGAACCGCGTGGGAGCGGTCCTACAATGAGCAGTTCTTC; CDR3: CSGTAWERSYNEQFF
J: TRBJ2-5; V: TRBV7-2; size: .; D: .; length: 15; DNA: TGTGCCAGCAGCTTAGTCCAGGGATTGGCAGAGACCCAGTACTTC; CDR3: CASSLVQGLAETQYF
J: TRBJ2-7; V: TRBV7-9; size: many; D: .; length: 13; DNA: TGTGCCAGCAGCTCCGGAGCCCCGGTTGGGTGGTACTTC; CDR3: CASSSGAPVGWYF
J: TRBJ1-1; V: TRBV7-2; size: .; D: TRBD1; length: 13; DNA: TGTGCCAGCAGCCAAGGACAGGCCACTGAAGCTTTCTTT; CDR3: CASSQGQATEAFF
J: TRBJ1-2; V: TRBV4-1; size: .; D: TRBD1; length: 14; DNA: TGCGCCAGCAGCCAACACAGGGGTAACTATGGCTACACCTTC; CDR3: CASSQHRGNYGYTF
J: TRBJ2-1; V: TRBV7-2; size: .; D: TRBD2; length: 15; DNA: TGTGCCAGCAGCTTAGTTGGGACTAGCGGGAATGAGCAGTTCTTC; CDR3: CASSLVGTSGNEQFF
J: TRBJ2-3; V: TRBV29-1; size: few; D: .; length: 15; DNA: TGCAGCGTTGAAAGGGCAGGGTCGTACGCAGATACGCAGTATTTT; CDR3: CSVERAGSYADTQYF
J: TRBJ2-2; V: TRBV5-1; size: .; D: .; length: 16; DNA: TGCGCCAGCAGCCCGCTGGGGACGGTGAACACCGGGGAGCTGTTTTTT; CDR3: CASSPLGTVNTGELFF
J: TRBJ2-7; V: TRBV21-1; size: .; D: .; length: 12; DNA: TGTGCCGGTCCCATGGGGACCTACGAGCAGTACTTC; CDR3: CAGPMGTYEQYF
J: TRBJ2-1; V: TRBV29-1; size: .; D: .; length: 12; DNA: TGCAGCGTTGAAGTAGCCAGCGCCGAGCAGTTCTTC; CDR3: CSVEVASAEQFF
J: TRBJ2-3; V: TRBV5-1; size: few; D: TRBD2; length: 16; DNA: TGCGCCAGCAGATTACGCGGGAGATTGATAGAAGATACGCAGTATTTT; CDR3: CASRLRGRLIEDTQYF
J: TRBJ2-5; V: TRBV29-1; size: .; D: .; length: 13; DNA: TGCAGCGTTGAGACCCCGGACGGCGTAAGGCAGTACTTC; CDR3: CSVETPDGVRQYF
J: TRBJ2-6; V: TRBV6-1; size: .; D: TRBD1; length: 18; DNA: TGTGCCACCCAAAAACAGGGGGTTCCTCTCTCTGGGGCCAACGTCCTGACTTTC; CDR3: CATQKQGVPLSGANVLTF
J: TRBJ1-5; V: TRBV6-6; size: .; D: .; length: 15; DNA: TGTGCCAGCAGTTCCCCTACAGGGAAAAATCAGCCCCAGCATTTT; CDR3: CASSSPTGKNQPQHF
J: TRBJ2-1; V: TRBV7-9; size: once; D: TRBD1; length: 19; DNA: TGTGCCAGCAGCCCAGGACAGGGTAGTTGGGCGGGGAACTACAATGAGCAGTTCTTC; CDR3: CASSPGQGSWAGNYNEQFF
J: TRBJ1-2; V: TRBV29-1; size: .; D: TRBD1; length: 12; DNA: TGCAGCGTGAAAGGACAGGTTGGTGGCTACACCTTC; CDR3: CSVKGQVGGYTF
J: TRBJ2-3; V: TRBV20-1; size: few; D: .; length: 9; DNA: TGCAGTTATGGGGGGACGCAGTATTTT; CDR3: CSYGGTQYF
J: TRBJ2-5; V: TRBV12-3/TRBV12-4; size: .; D: .; length: 15; DNA: TGTGCCAGCGGGGACGACAGGGCCGGGGGAGAGACCCAGTACTTC; CDR3: CASGDDRAGGETQYF
J: TRBJ2-5; V: TRBV28; size: .; D: TRBD2; length: 18; DNA: TGTGCCAGCAGTTTAACACTCTTTCGGGAGGGCCATAGAGAGACCCAGTACTTC; CDR3: CASSLTLFREGHRETQYF
J: TRBJ2-3; V: TRBV3-1; size: .; D: .; length: 20; DNA: TGTGCCAGCAGCCAAGATCTCTTGACGGAGGTTCCCGGTAGCACAGATACGCAGTATTTT; CDR3: CASSQDLLTEVPGSTDTQYF
J: TRBJ2-5; V: TRBV12-3/TRBV12-4; size: few; D: .; length: 13; DNA: TGTGCCAGCAGACTACACGGCGGAGAGACCCAGTACTTC; CDR3: CASRLHGGETQYF
J: TRBJ2-1; V: TRBV24-1; size: .; D: TRBD1; length: 16; DNA: TGTGCCACCAGTGATTCCCGGGACAGCCCTAACAATGAGCAGTTCTTC; CDR3: CATSDSRDSPNNEQFF
J: TRBJ2-7; V: TRBV29-1; size: .; D: .; length: 13; DNA: TGCAGCGCTGGCCCGACAGGCTCCTACGAGCAGTACTTC; CDR3: CSAGPTGSYEQYF
J: TRBJ2-3; V: TRBV12-3/TRBV12-4; size: .; D: TRBD2; length: 16; DNA: TGTGCCAGCAGTTTCTCCCGGGGGGGAATGTCAGATACGCAGTATTTT; CDR3: CASSFSRGGMSDTQYF
J: TRBJ1-2; V: TRBV20-1; size: .; D: .; length: 14; DNA: TGCAGTGCTAATCAGGGATTCCTGGGCGGGTACTACACCTTC; CDR3: CSANQGFLGGYYTF
J: TRBJ1-2; V: TRBV20-1; size: .; D: TRBD1; length: 13; DNA: TGCAGTGCTAGACCCGGACAGGCGGCTGGCTACACCTTC; CDR3: CSARPGQAAGYTF
J: TRBJ2-5; V: TRBV7-9; size: .; D: .; length: 15; DNA: TGTGTCAGCAGCACCCGTACGGCGACGCAAGAGACCCAGTACTTC; CDR3: CVSSTRTATQETQYF
J: TRBJ1-5; V: TRBV12-3/TRBV12-4; size: few; D: TRBD1; length: 16; DNA: TGTGCCAGCAGCCCAGGTGGGCAGGGGGACAATCAGCCCCAGCATTTT; CDR3: CASSPGGQGDNQPQHF